The 19 T cell receptor beta chains in this list originate from one sample, sequenced in a study of blood T cells in healthy people across ages. Combining a sample-barcoded 5' primer with a J-beta primer mix, a second PCR ran for 7 to 11 cycles. TCRdb redid the calling of the 5' RACE reads with MiXCR, one entry per CDR3 protein. This table holds over 600,000 distinct CDR3 sequences, 46% found once. Sequencing was carried out using blood. The source is an elderly man in good health.

This clonotype came up a few times. The chain recombines TRBV9 with TRBJ2-1; the D is unclear. The CDR3 contains 16 residues. Trimming shortened V by 4 bases and J by 7 bases, and 21 bases separated the two germline ends. Germline V gene sequence: CDR1 SGDLS, CDR2 YYNGEE. The CDR3 DNA sequence: TGTGCCAGCAGCAGTCGGACCGTGATCACCCCAAATGAGCAGTTCTTC. Encoded protein: CASSSRTVITPNEQFF. Filled out from reference TRBV9 and TRBJ2-1, the complete variable domain reads DSGVTQTPKHLITATGQRVTLRCSPRSGDLSVYWYQQSLDQGLQFLIQYYNGEERAKGNILERFSAQQFPDLHSELNLSSLELGDSALYFCASSSRTVITPNEQFFGPGTRLTVL.

The V and J genes are TRBV20-1 and TRBJ1-1; D is unresolved. Germline V gene data show CDR1 as DFQATT and CDR2 as SNEGSKA (reference sequence). This CDR3 comprises 11 residues. V was clipped by 6 bases and J by 5 bases, with 10 bases between them. The CDR3 DNA reads TGCAGTGCCGTTATGGGGACTGAAGCTTTCTTT. Its protein is CSAVMGTEAFF.

This clonotype was counted a few times. The chain combines TRBV20-1 with TRBJ2-3; D uncertain. This CDR3 spans 14 amino acids. The germline CDR1 and CDR2 sequences are DFQATT and SNEGSKA (reference sequence). V was clipped by 0 bases and J by 2 bases, with 9 bases between them. CDR3 in amino acids: CSARDGSTTDTQYF. The CDR3 DNA reads as TGCAGTGCTAGAGATGGCAGCACCACAGATACGCAGTATTTT.

The CDR3 DNA reads as TGTGCCAGCAAGACGACTAGCGGGAGAAGCAATGAGCAGTACTTC. Translation: CASKTTSGRSNEQYF. J is TRBJ2-5 and V is TRBV6-4; 12 positions agree with TRBD2. Looked up from germline, CDR1 is MRHNA and CDR2 is SNTAGT. This CDR3 region has 15 residues. Losses at the gene ends were 7 bases for V and 11 bases for J; bases not matched to a gene: 14.

In this sample, this clonotype turned up once. The chain employs TRBV28 and TRBJ2-7, with 10 nucleotides matching TRBD1. The V gene's germline CDR1 is MDHEN and CDR2 SYDVKM. The CDR3 totals 16 residues. J gave up 1 base and V 5 bases, and 8 bases lay outside the gene matches. The CDR3 loop is CASSPPPGQGSYEQYF. The CDR3 nucleotides read TGTGCCAGCAGTCCTCCTCCGGGACAGGGGTCCTACGAGCAGTACTTC.

The J gene is TRBJ2-5, the V gene TRBV5-6, with a tentative D call TRBD1 (6 bases). Trimming took off 2 bases at V and 2 bases at J, with 19 bases between the two ends. The CDR3 runs to 17 residues. Looked up from germline, CDR1 is SGHDT and CDR2 is YYEEEE. CDR3 DNA: TGTGCCAGCAGCTTAATAGACAGGCACGAGACTCAAGAGACCCAGTACTTC. Translation: CASSLIDRHETQETQYF.

The gene calls are TRBV20-1 and TRBJ2-4; 7 positions agree with TRBD1. The J call is in doubt because the DNA end fits TRBJ2-7 better. Germline V lookup: CDR1 DFQATT, CDR2 SNEGSKA (reference sequence). The CDR3 has 13 amino acids. The CDR3 protein is CSALTGPGYEQYF. The CDR3 region has the DNA TGCAGTGCCTTGACAGGGCCTGGTTACGAGCAGTACTTC.

The CDR3 bases are TGTGCCAGCTCACCGGCGGAGGGCGGAAACTCCTACAATGAGCAGTTCTTC. This translates into CASSPAEGGNSYNEQFF. The V gene is TRBV18, the J gene TRBJ2-1, with TRBD2 as a possible D gene (6 bases). The ends were cut back, 3 bases at V and 0 bases at J, with 15 bases in the middle. The CDR3 loop spans 17 amino acids. Looked up from germline, CDR1 is KGHSH and CDR2 is LQKENI.

The chain has TRBV4-3 and TRBJ2-2; D uncertain. With 7 bases removed from V and 7 bases from J, the gap between germline ends came to 10 bases. Germline V lookup: CDR1 LGHNA, CDR2 YSLEER. The CDR3 is made up of 12 amino acids. DNA for the CDR3: TGCGCCAGCAAACTGGCGGACGGGGAGCTGTTTTTT. Protein: CASKLADGELFF.

Remarks on this clonotype: With a much larger clone just one base away, this may be a read error. The J gene is TRBJ2-1, the V gene TRBV29-1, with D perhaps being TRBD1 or TRBD2 (6 bases each). The CDR3 loop spans 13 amino acids. Germline V gene sequence: CDR1 SQVTM, CDR2 ANQGSEA. Here the CDR3 reads CSVRGTPYDEQFF. For the CDR3, the DNA is TGCAGCGTTCGGGGGACACCCTACGATGAGCAGTTCTTC.

This sequence joins TRBV13 and TRBJ2-1, with 8 bases that match TRBD2. CDR3 length: 15 residues. V dropped 5 bases and J dropped 6; count of bases not matched to a gene: 9. Per germline, CDR1 PRHDT and CDR2 FYEKMQ (reference sequence). Here the CDR3 reads CASSPGLETSNEQFF. CDR3 sequence (DNA): TGTGCCAGCAGCCCGGGACTAGAGACAAGCAATGAGCAGTTCTTC.

The rearrangement uses TRBV29-1 and TRBJ1-2; D unclear. The CDR3 runs to 13 residues. The germline gives CDR1 SQVTM, CDR2 ANQGSEA. Trimming cost V 7 bases and J 0 bases, with 12 bases left between them. CDR3 loop: CSGAEGSNYGYTF. CDR3 DNA: TGCAGCGGGGCAGAGGGATCTAACTATGGCTACACCTTC. The full variable domain, rest sourced from reference TRBV29-1 and TRBJ1-2, is SAVISQKPSRDICQRGTSLTIQCQVDSQVTMMFWYRQQPGQSLTLIATANQGSEATYESGFVIDKFPISRPNLTFSTLTVSNMSPEDSSIYLCSGAEGSNYGYTFGSGTRLTVV.

This chain uses TRBV28 with TRBJ2-5; tentative D call: TRBD2 (6 bases). The J call may be mistaken, given a closer DNA end match to TRBJ2-7. Germline CDR1 is MDHEN and CDR2 is SYDVKM. This CDR3 has 16 residues. The CDR3 DNA is TGTGCCAGCAGTTTAACGGAAGCACGGGGGAGTGACGAGCAGTACTTC. Translating it yields CASSLTEARGSDEQYF.

The chain joins TRBV20-1 to TRBJ1-5, with D possibly TRBD1 on 5 matching bases. This CDR3 is built from 15 residues. V lost 7 bases, J lost 4 bases, and 20 bases lay in between. Germline V gene sequence: CDR1 DFQATT, CDR2 SNEGSKA (reference sequence). CDR3 nucleotides: TGCAGTGTCAGTCGTTATGCAGGGCAAAATCAGCCCCAGCATTTT. Its translation: CSVSRYAGQNQPQHF.

This clonotype was picked up a small number of times. The chain is built from TRBV7-9 and TRBJ2-1; TRBD2 is a possible D gene (5 bases). The CDR3 sequence is 15 residues long. The germline CDR1 and CDR2 sequences are SEHNR and FQNEAQ (reference sequence). V lost 1 base to trimming and J lost 7 bases, with 14 bases between them. Here the CDR3 reads CASSLGEWMGNEQFF. The CDR3 DNA follows: TGTGCCAGCAGCTTAGGGGAGTGGATGGGGAATGAGCAGTTCTTC.

This clonotype was seen only a few times. Possible read error: a much larger clone is one base away. The gene calls are TRBV5-5 and TRBJ2-5; D perhaps matches TRBD2 (6 bases). V lost 4 bases and J 3 bases, leaving 13 bases between the germline ends. The CDR3 contains 14 residues. In germline, CDR1 is SGHKS, CDR2 YYEKEE (reference sequence). The CDR3 here is CASSAGRNEETQYF. The CDR3 bases are TGTGCCAGCAGCGCGGGACGGAACGAAGAGACCCAGTACTTC.

This clonotype was counted only a few times. The rearrangement joins TRBV7-3 to TRBJ2-1; D not resolved. V dropped 5 bases and J dropped 9 bases, with 17 bases sitting between them. Looked up from germline, CDR1 is SGHTA and CDR2 is FQGTGA. The CDR3 is 14 amino acids. The CDR3: CASSLRPRFSEQFF. The CDR3 coding sequence is TGTGCCAGCAGCCTAAGGCCGAGATTCAGTGAGCAGTTCTTC.

V and J are TRBV7-2 and TRBJ2-5; D perhaps matches TRBD2 (6 bases). The CDR3 length is 15 residues. Germline V gene data show CDR1 as SGHTA and CDR2 as FQGNSA. Between the trimmed V and J ends, which lost 1 base and 1 base, there was a span of 10 bases. The CDR3 region has the DNA TGTGCCAGCAGCTTAGATCCCGGGAGCCAAGAGACCCAGTACTTC. It translates to CASSLDPGSQETQYF.

This clonotype was picked up a small number of times. The gene calls are TRBV5-5 and TRBJ2-1; 9 bases fit TRBD2. V gave up 1 base and J gave up 8 bases; unmatched junction bases: 10. There are 16 residues in the CDR3. Germline V lookup: CDR1 SGHKS, CDR2 YYEKEE (reference sequence). CDR3 coding DNA: TGTGCCAGCAGCTTGTTAGTAGCGGGAGCGGTGGATGAGCAGTTCTTC. Its protein is CASSLLVAGAVDEQFF.